The clone carrying this T cell receptor (beta chain) was detected ten times or more. This could be a read error, since a much larger clone is one nucleotide away. These data are taken from a study of CD4 and CD8 cells across lung adenocarcinoma regions. Germline values: CDR1 MNHEY, CDR2 SVGAGI. This CDR3 spans 17 amino acids. TCRdb analysed the PCR reads with MiXCR anew, one entry per CDR3 protein. The table has about 18,000 distinct CDR3 sequences, 50% seen once. Donors had localized lung adenocarcinoma, a non-small cell lung cancer. The chain has TRBV6-5 and TRBJ2-1; 9 bases line up with TRBD1. The J call is doubtful: the DNA matches TRBJ2-7 better. The source material was CD8+ T cells from the margin of a lung tumor. The clonotype comes from a male donor with lung adenocarcinoma. The CD4 and CD8 labels of this study may be unreliable. CDR3 in amino acids: CASILRVGTGNYNEQYF. The DNA of the CDR3 is TGTGCCAGCATTTTAAGGGTAGGGACAGGGAACTACAATGAGCAGTACTTC.